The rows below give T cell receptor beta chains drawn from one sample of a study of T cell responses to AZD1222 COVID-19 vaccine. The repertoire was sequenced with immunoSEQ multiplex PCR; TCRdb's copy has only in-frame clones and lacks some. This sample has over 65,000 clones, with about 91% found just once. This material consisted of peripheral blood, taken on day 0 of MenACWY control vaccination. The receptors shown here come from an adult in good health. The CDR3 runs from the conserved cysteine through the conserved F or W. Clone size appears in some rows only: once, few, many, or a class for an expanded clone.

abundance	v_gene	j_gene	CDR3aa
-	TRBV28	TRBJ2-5	CASSFYRITQGETQYF
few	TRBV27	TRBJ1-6	CASSGTATNSPLHF
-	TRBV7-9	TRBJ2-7	CASSPIGYHEQYF
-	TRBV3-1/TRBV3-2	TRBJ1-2	CASSPNQGSYGYTF
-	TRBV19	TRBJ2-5	CASSILGEYQETQYF
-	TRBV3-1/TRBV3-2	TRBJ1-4	CASSHYEEEKLFF
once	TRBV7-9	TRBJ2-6	CASLGGTGDPGANVLTF
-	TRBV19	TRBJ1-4	CASSSRGALTNEKLFF
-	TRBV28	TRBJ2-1	CASSSDRDEQFF
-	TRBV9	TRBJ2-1	CASSVGGTSGYNEQFF
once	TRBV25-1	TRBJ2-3	CASSATSGKGTDTQYF
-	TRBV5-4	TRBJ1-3	CASSLEPAGNTIYF
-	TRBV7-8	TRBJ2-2	CASSLETANTGELFF
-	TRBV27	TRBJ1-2	CASSSSTGGLYGYTF
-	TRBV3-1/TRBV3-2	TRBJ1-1	CASSQDQQGVHTEAFF
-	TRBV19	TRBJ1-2	CASSITTTAGYTF
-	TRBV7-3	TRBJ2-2	CASSLLGSAGGSTGELFF
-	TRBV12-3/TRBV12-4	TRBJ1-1	CASSRGTGTEAFF
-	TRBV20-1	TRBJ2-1	CSASGGPLPYNEQFF
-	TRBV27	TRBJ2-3	CASSSGGTDTQYF
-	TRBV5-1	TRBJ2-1	CASSGRADNEQFF
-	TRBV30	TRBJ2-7	CAWSGTGKSEQYF
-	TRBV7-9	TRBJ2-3	CASSLQGRPDTQYF
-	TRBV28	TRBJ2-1	CATREAPGFEQFF
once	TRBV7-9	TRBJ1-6	CASSLLGEVSPLHF
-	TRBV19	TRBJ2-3	CASSIDPRSGVLTDTQYF
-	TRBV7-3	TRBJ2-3	CASSTQGAGSTDTQYF
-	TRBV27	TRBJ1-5	CASSPRRTEPQHF